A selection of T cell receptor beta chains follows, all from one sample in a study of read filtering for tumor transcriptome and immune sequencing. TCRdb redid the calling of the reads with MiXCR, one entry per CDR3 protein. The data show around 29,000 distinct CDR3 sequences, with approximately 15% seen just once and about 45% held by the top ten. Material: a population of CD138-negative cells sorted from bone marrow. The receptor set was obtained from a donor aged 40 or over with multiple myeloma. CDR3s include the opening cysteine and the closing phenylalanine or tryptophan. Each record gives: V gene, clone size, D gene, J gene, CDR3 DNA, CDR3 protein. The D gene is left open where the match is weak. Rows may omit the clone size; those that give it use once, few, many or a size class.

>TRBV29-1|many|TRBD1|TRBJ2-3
TGCAGCGTTTCCAGGGACAGCGATACGCAGTATTTT
CSVSRDSDTQYF
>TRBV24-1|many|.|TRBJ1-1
TGTGCCACCAGTGAAACTGTGATAGGGAAAGCTTTCTTT
CATSETVIGKAFF
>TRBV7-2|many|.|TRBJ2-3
TGTGCCAGCAGCTTCTCTATGGGGGATCCGCAGTATTTT
CASSFSMGDPQYF
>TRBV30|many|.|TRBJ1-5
TGTGCCTGGAGTAACAGGGACATTAACCATCAGCCCCAGCATTTT
CAWSNRDINHQPQHF
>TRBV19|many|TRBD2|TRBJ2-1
TGTGCCAGTAGTATAGAGCTAGCGGGAGTATACAATGAGCAGTTCTTC
CASSIELAGVYNEQFF
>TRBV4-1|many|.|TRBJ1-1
TGCGCCAGCAGCCCAAGTTGGGCGAACACTGAAGCTTTCTTT
CASSPSWANTEAFF
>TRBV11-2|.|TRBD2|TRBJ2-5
TGTGCCAGCAGCCGGACTAGCGGGAGAGGGGAGGCCCAGTACTTC
CASSRTSGRGEAQYF
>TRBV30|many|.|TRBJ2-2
TGTGCCCAAACACAGAACACCGGGGAGCTGTTTTTT
CAQTQNTGELFF
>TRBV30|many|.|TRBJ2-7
TGTGCCTGGAGTTCACCTCGGACCCTCGGAGGAGACGAGCAGTACTTC
CAWSSPRTLGGDEQYF
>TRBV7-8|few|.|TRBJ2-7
TGTGCCAGCAGCTCCGAAATGGGGTCCTCCTACGAGCAGTACTTC
CASSSEMGSSYEQYF
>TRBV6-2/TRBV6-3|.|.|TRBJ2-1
TGTGCCAGCAGCCCAGCTAGCGACTCCCACAATGAGCAGTTCTTC
CASSPASDSHNEQFF
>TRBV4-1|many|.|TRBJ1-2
TGCGCCAGCAGCCAAGATCGAGGGCACTCCACTTGCACCTTC
CASSQDRGHSTCTF
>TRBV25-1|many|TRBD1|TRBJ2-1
TGTGCCAGCAGCGAGAAGGTGGGGACAGGCTACAATGAGCAGTTCTTC
CASSEKVGTGYNEQFF
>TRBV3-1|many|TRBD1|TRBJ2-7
TGTGCCAGCAGCCTCACAGGGGGCTCCTACGAGCAGTACTTC
CASSLTGGSYEQYF
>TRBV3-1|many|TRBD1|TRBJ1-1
TGTGCCAGCAGCCAACTTGGGACAGGGAACACTGAAGCTTTCTTT
CASSQLGTGNTEAFF
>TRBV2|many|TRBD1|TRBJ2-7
TGTGCCAGCAGGGGACAGGGGGCGCCTTCTACGGGCGAGCAGTACTTC
CASRGQGAPSTGEQYF
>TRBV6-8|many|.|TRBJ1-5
TGTGCCGACAGTTACCAGGGTATTCGACAGCCCCAGCATTTT
CADSYQGIRQPQHF
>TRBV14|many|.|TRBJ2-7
TGTGCCAGCAGCCAAGATTGGACTGCTTACTCCTACGAGCAGTACTTC
CASSQDWTAYSYEQYF
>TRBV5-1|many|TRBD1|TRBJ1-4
TGCGCCAGCAGCTCACAGGGGGCAACTAATGAAAAACTGTTTTTT
CASSSQGATNEKLFF
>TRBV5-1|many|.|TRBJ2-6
TGCGCCAGCAGCATTGGAGGGGGCTTTGGGGCCAACGTCCTGACTTTC
CASSIGGGFGANVLTF
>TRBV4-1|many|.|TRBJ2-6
TGCGCCAGCAGCCAAGCCATGGGGTTCGGGGCCAACGTCCTGACTTTC
CASSQAMGFGANVLTF
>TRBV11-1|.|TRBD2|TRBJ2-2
TGTGCCAGCAGCCGCGCCACTAGCGGGAGGGCCGCCGGGGAGCTGTTTTTT
CASSRATSGRAAGELFF
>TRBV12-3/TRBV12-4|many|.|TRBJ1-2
TGTGCCAGCAGTTTGGGACGCACCTCTAACTATGGCTACACCTTC
CASSLGRTSNYGYTF
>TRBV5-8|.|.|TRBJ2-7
TGTGCCAGCAGCTTGCGAACAGGTCCATACGAGCAGTACTTC
CASSLRTGPYEQYF
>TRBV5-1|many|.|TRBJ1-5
TGCGCCAGCAGCCCTACAGGGAATGGCAATCAGCCCCAGCATTTT
CASSPTGNGNQPQHF
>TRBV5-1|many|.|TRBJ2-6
TGCGCCAGCAGCTTAGAATCGGGGGCTGGGGCCAACGTCCTGACTTTC
CASSLESGAGANVLTF
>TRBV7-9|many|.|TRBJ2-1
TGTGCCAGCAGCTTACGGCTCGGCTCCTACAATGAGCAGTTCTTC
CASSLRLGSYNEQFF
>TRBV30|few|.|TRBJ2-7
TGTGCCTGGAGTGCCCAGTCGGGCGCAAGCTCCTACGAGCAGTACTTC
CAWSAQSGASSYEQYF
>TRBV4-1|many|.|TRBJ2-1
TGCGCCAGCAGCCAAGTAAGGTCGACAGGCGGTGAGCAGTTCTTC
CASSQVRSTGGEQFF
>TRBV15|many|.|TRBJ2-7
TGTGCCACCAGCAGAGATCAGGGGCCCTACGAGCAGTACTTC
CATSRDQGPYEQYF
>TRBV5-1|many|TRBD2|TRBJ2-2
TGCGCCAGCAGCTCTTTAGCGGGAGGGGAGACCGGGGAGCTGTTTTTT
CASSSLAGGETGELFF
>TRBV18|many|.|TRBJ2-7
TGTGCCAGCTCACCACCAACAGGAACCTACGAGCAGTACTTC
CASSPPTGTYEQYF
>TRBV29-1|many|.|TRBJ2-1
TGCAGCCAGACAGGTTCCCCTTCCTACAATGAGCAGTTCTTC
CSQTGSPSYNEQFF
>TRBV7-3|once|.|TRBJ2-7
TGTGCCAGCAGCTCCGACTACGAGCAGTACTTC
CASSSDYEQYF
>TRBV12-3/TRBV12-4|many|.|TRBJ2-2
TGTGCCGGAGCCCCAGGGTCGAACACCGGGGAGCTGTTTTTT
CAGAPGSNTGELFF